This is a list of T cell receptor beta chains from one sample in a study of blood T cells in healthy people across ages. TCRdb reanalysed the 5' RACE reads using MiXCR and keeps one entry per CDR3 protein. The sample lists about 800,000 distinct CDR3 sequences; around 25% were seen once. The sample was also reused in another study, on T cells of mothers and their children.

The specimen was blood. These receptors all come from a boy younger than 18 in good health. CDR3s include the opening cysteine and the closing phenylalanine or tryptophan. The D gene is left open where the match is weak. For some rows the clone size is stated as once, few or many, or as a class when expanded; others skip it.

TRBJ1-1 NA NA TRBV28 CASRPSGITEAFF TGTGCCAGCCGCCCATCAGGGATCACTGAAGCTTTCTTT
TRBJ1-2 NA NA TRBV29-1 CSALTPRDGVGYTF TGCAGCGCGTTGACGCCAAGGGACGGTGTGGGCTACACCTTC
TRBJ1-2 TRBD1 few TRBV7-2 CASSVVGGAANYGYTF TGTGCCAGCAGCGTCGTAGGGGGCGCTGCTAACTATGGCTACACCTTC
TRBJ2-7 NA NA TRBV6-2/TRBV6-3 CASSYSSVETSNLEQYF TGTGCCAGCAGTTACTCGTCCGTCGAGACTAGTAATCTCGAGCAGTACTTC
TRBJ2-5 NA NA TRBV6-2/TRBV6-3 CASNVEGGVFETQYF TGTGCCAGCAACGTTGAAGGAGGAGTTTTTGAGACCCAGTACTTC
TRBJ2-5 NA few TRBV20-1 CSASWEQYF TGCAGTGCCTCCTGGGAGCAGTACTTC
TRBJ2-5 NA few TRBV7-2 CASSLAVGSGQETQYF TGTGCCAGCAGCTTAGCCGTGGGGTCGGGACAAGAGACCCAGTACTTC
TRBJ1-6 NA NA TRBV18 CASSPVPNNSPLHF TGTGCCAGCTCACCAGTCCCCAATAATTCACCCCTCCACTTT
TRBJ2-3 NA NA TRBV18 CASSPPLGRGTDTQYF TGTGCCAGCTCACCACCGTTAGGCAGGGGCACAGATACGCAGTATTTT
TRBJ1-1 NA few TRBV20-1 CSARQGAEAFF TGCAGTGCTAGACAGGGAGCTGAAGCTTTCTTT
TRBJ2-5 TRBD2 NA TRBV20-1 CSASVSGRTQETQYF TGCAGTGCCTCTGTTAGCGGGAGGACCCAAGAGACCCAGTACTTC
TRBJ2-7 TRBD1 NA TRBV20-1 CSARDTDVPGQVIYEQYF TGCAGTGCTAGAGACACCGATGTACCGGGACAGGTAATCTACGAGCAGTACTTC
TRBJ2-1 NA few TRBV12-3/TRBV12-4 CASSLSRGEQFF TGTGCCAGCAGTTTAAGTCGCGGCGAGCAGTTCTTC
TRBJ2-7 TRBD1 NA TRBV6-1 CASSFDRAEQYF TGTGCCAGCAGTTTTGACAGGGCCGAGCAGTACTTC
TRBJ2-5 NA many TRBV12-3/TRBV12-4 CASSLETQYF TGTGCCAGCAGTTTGGAGACCCAGTACTTC
TRBJ2-5 NA few TRBV2 CASSEQRDQETQYF TGTGCCAGCAGTGAGCAACGGGACCAAGAGACCCAGTACTTC
TRBJ2-7 NA few TRBV29-1 CSVEIKGEVDEQYF TGCAGCGTTGAGATAAAGGGGGAAGTCGACGAGCAGTACTTC
TRBJ2-5 TRBD2 NA TRBV9 CASSPGTSGTLGETQYF TGTGCCAGCAGCCCCGGGACTAGCGGGACCTTAGGAGAGACCCAGTACTTC
TRBJ2-7 NA few TRBV7-8 CASTNNNAYEQYF TGTGCCAGCACCAACAATAACGCCTACGAGCAGTACTTC
TRBJ2-7 NA NA TRBV20-1 CSARLTGTADEQYF TGCAGTGCTAGATTGACAGGGACTGCCGACGAGCAGTACTTC